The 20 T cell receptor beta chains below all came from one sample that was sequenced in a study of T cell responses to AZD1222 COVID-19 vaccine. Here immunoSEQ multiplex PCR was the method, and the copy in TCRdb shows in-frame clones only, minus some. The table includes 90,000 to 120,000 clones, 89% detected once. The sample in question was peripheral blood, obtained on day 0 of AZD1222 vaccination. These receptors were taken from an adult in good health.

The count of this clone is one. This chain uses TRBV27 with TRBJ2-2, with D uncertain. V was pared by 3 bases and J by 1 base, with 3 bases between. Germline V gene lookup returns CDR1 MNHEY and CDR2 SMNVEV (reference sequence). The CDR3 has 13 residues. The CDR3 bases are TGTGCCAGCAGTTTTAAGAACACCGGGGAGCTGTTTTTT. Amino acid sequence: CASSFKNTGELFF.

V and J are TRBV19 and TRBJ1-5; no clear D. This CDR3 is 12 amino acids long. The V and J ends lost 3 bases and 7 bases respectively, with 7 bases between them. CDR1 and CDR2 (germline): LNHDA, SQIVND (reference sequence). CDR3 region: CASSILRQPQHF. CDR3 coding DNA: TGTGCCAGTAGTATCTTGAGGCAGCCCCAGCATTTT.

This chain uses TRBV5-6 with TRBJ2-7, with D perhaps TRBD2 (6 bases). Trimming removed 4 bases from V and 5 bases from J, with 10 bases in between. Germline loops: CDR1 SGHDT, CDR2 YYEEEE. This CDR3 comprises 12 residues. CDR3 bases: TGTGCCAGCAGCGCCGGAGGGCACGAGCAGTACTTC. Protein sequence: CASSAGGHEQYF.

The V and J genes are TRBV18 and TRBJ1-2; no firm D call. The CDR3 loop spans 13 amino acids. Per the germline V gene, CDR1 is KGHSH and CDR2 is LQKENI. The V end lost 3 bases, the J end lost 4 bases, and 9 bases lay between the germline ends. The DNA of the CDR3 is TGTGCCAGCTCACCCGACTGGAGCTATGGCTACACCTTC. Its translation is CASSPDWSYGYTF.

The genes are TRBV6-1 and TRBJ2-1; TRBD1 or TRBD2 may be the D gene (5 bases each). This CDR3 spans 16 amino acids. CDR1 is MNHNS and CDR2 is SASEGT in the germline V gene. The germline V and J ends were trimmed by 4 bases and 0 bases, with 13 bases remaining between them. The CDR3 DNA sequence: TGTGCCAGCAGTGGGGACGGATTGAGCTCCTACAATGAGCAGTTCTTC. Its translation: CASSGDGLSSYNEQFF.

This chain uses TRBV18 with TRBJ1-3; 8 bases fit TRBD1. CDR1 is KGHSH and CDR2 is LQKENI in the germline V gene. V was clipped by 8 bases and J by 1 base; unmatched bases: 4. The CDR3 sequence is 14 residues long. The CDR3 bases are TGTGCCAGCGCGGGACAGGCTTCTGGAAACACCATATATTTT. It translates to CASAGQASGNTIYF.

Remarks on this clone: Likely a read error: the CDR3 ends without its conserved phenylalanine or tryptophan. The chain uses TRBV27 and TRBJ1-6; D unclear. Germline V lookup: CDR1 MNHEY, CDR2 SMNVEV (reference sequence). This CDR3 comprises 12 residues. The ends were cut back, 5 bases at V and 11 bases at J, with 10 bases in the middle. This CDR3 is CASSAWGAPLHL. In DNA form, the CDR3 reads TGTGCCAGCAGTGCCTGGGGAGCACCCCTCCACCTT.

This CDR3 reads CASRNWGLGQPQHF. The CDR3, as DNA: TGTGCCAGTAGGAATTGGGGGCTCGGTCAGCCCCAGCATTTT. The genes are TRBV19 and TRBJ1-5; D may be TRBD1 (6 bases). Germline V gene lookup returns CDR1 LNHDA and CDR2 SQIVND (reference sequence). The CDR3 loop spans 14 amino acids. Trimming took off 6 bases at V and 6 bases at J, with 15 bases between the two ends. Based on the CDR3 plus reference TRBV19 and TRBJ1-5, the full variable domain is DGGITQSPKYLFRKEGQNVTLSCEQNLNHDAMYWYRQDPGQGLRLIYYSQIVNDFQKGDIAEGYSVSREKKESFPLTVTSAQKNPTAFYLCASRNWGLGQPQHFGDGTRLSIL.

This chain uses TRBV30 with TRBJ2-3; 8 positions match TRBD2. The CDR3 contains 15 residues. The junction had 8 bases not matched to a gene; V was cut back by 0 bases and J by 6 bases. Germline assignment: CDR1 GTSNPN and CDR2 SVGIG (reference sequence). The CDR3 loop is CAWSVGTSDADTQYF. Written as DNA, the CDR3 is TGTGCCTGGAGTGTGGGGACTAGTGATGCGGATACGCAGTATTTT.

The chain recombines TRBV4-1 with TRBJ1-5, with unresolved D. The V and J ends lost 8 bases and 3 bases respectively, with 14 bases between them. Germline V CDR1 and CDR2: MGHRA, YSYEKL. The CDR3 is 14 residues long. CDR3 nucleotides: TGCGCCAGCTCCCACGAGGGAACCAATCAGCCCCAGCATTTT. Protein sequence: CASSHEGTNQPQHF.

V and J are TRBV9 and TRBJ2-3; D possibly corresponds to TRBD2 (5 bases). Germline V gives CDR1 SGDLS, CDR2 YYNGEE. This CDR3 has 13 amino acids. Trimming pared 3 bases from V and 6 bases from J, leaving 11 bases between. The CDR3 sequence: CASSAGKPDTQYF. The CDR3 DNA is TGTGCCAGCAGCGCGGGGAAGCCCGATACGCAGTATTTT.

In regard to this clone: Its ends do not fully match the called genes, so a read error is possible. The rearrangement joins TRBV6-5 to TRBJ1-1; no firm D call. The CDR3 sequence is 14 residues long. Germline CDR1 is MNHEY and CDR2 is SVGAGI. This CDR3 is CASSYSKMGSSSSF. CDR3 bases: TGTGCCAGCAGTTACTCGAAAATGGGAAGCTCTTCAAGCTTT.

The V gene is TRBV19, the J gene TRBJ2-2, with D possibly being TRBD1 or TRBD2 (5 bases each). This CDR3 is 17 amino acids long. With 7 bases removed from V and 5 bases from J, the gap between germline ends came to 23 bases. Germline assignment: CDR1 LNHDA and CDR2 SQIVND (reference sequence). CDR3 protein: CASKPGQGGERTGELFF. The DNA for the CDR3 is TGTGCCAGTAAACCGGGGCAGGGTGGAGAAAGGACCGGGGAGCTGTTTTTT.

The chain's CDR3 is CASSIRTANGYTF. The DNA of the CDR3 is TGTGCCAGTAGTATCCGGACAGCCAATGGCTACACCTTC. The V gene is TRBV19, the J gene TRBJ1-2, with TRBD1 as a possible D gene (6 bases). Trimming left V 3 bases short and J 6 bases short, with 11 bases between. CDR3 length: 13 amino acids. The germline V gene encodes CDR1 LNHDA and CDR2 SQIVND (reference sequence).

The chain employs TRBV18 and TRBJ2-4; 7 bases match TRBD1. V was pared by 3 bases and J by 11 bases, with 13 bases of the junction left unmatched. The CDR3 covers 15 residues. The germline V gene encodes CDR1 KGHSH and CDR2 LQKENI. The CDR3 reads CASSPRDSPKTFQYF. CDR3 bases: TGTGCCAGCTCACCCCGGGACAGCCCAAAAACATTTCAGTACTTC.

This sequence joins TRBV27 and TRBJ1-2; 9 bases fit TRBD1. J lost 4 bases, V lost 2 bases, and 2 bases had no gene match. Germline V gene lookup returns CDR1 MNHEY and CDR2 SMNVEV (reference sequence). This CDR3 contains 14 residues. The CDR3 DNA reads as TGTGCCAGCAGTTTACGGACAGGGGTCTATGGCTACACCTTC. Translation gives CASSLRTGVYGYTF.

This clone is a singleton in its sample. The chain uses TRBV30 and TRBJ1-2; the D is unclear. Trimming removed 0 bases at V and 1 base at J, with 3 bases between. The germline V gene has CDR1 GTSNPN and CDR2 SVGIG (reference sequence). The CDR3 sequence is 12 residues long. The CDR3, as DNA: TGTGCCTGGAGTGTGCATAACTATGGCTACACCTTC. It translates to CAWSVHNYGYTF.

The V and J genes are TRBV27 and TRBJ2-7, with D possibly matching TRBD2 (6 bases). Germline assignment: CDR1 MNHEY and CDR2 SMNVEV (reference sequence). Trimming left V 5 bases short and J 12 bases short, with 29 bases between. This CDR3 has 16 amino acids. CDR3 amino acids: CASSPDPGGWPPDPYF. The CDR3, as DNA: TGTGCCAGCAGTCCGGACCCTGGGGGGTGGCCCCCCGACCCGTACTTC.

DNA for the CDR3: TGTGCCAGCAGCTTGGACAGGGTAACTCAGCCCCAGCATTTT. Translating gives CASSLDRVTQPQHF. J is TRBJ1-5 and V is TRBV5-5, with a possible D match to TRBD1 (6 bases). The germline V and J ends were trimmed by 0 bases and 6 bases, with 10 bases remaining between them. Germline V gene lookup returns CDR1 SGHKS and CDR2 YYEKEE (reference sequence). The CDR3 extends over 14 amino acids.

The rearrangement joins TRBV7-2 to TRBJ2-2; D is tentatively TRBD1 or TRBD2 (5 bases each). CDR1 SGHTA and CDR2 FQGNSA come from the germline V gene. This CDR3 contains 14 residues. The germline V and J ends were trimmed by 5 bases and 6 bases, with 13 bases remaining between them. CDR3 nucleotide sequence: TGTGCCAGCAGCCCCGAGGGGTGGGCCGGGGAGCTGTTTTTT. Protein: CASSPEGWAGELFF.